A selection of T cell receptor beta chains follows, all from one sample in a study of blood T cell repertoires in COVID-19. TCRdb's table, derived via immunoSEQ multiplex PCR, lists solely in-frame clones and lacks some. The sample holds approximately 140,000 clones, approximately 80% seen once. The sequenced material came from peripheral blood. The receptors derive from a human donor with acute or convalescent COVID-19. The donor label of this sample is uncertain. The CDR3 runs from the conserved cysteine through the conserved F or W. Each record gives: D gene, clone size, V gene, J gene, CDR3 DNA, CDR3 protein. A D gene is named only where the DNA matches it firmly. Size is stated for part of the rows, as once, few or many counts, or as a class when the clone is expanded.

-	few	TRBV2	TRBJ2-5	TGTGCCAGCAGTGAATCGGGAGACCAAGAGACCCAGTACTTC	CASSESGDQETQYF
-	once	TRBV6-6	TRBJ1-1	TGTGCCAGCAGTTCCGACAGTGGTGCTGAAGCTTTCTTT	CASSSDSGAEAFF
-	-	TRBV5-4	TRBJ1-1	TGTGCCAGCAGCGCGCGGGGGGTGGTCGGCACTGAAGCTTTCTTT	CASSARGVVGTEAFF
TRBD1	-	TRBV5-1	TRBJ2-5	TGCGCCAGCAGCTTACAGGGGCGGGAGACCCAGTACTTC	CASSLQGRETQYF
TRBD1	-	TRBV10-2	TRBJ2-1	TGCGCCAGCAGTGATGACAGGGGGCACAATGAGCAGTTCTTC	CASSDDRGHNEQFF
TRBD1	-	TRBV5-4	TRBJ2-2	TGTGCCAGCAGCTTAAGGGGACAGGGGTTGACCGGGGAGCTGTTTTTT	CASSLRGQGLTGELFF
-	-	TRBV27	TRBJ2-3	TGTGCCAGCTGGACGGACTCGGACACAGATACGCAGTATTTT	CASWTDSDTDTQYF
TRBD1	-	TRBV9	TRBJ1-3	TGTGCCAGCAGCAGACCTTTGGACAGGGAATCTGGAAACACCATATATTTT	CASSRPLDRESGNTIYF
-	-	TRBV19	TRBJ1-1	TGTGCCAGTAGACGACGTGGGCACACTGAAGCTTTCTTT	CASRRRGHTEAFF
-	-	TRBV18	TRBJ1-5	TGTGCCAGCAAAGGGGCCCTTGATCAGCCCCAGCATTTT	CASKGALDQPQHF
-	once	TRBV2	TRBJ2-1	TGTGCCAGCAGTCAGGGCCTCAATGAGCAGTTCTTC	CASSQGLNEQFF
TRBD1	-	TRBV12-5	TRBJ1-1	TGTGCTAGTGGGCAGGGGGCGCGGGGTGAAGCTTTCTTT	CASGQGARGEAFF
-	-	TRBV3-1/TRBV3-2	TRBJ1-2	TGTGCCAGCAGCCAAATGGGCGGCTACACCTTC	CASSQMGGYTF
-	-	TRBV29-1	TRBJ1-4	TGCAGCGTTGAAACAGGGGAAAAACTGTTTTTT	CSVETGEKLFF
-	once	TRBV19	TRBJ1-4	TGTGCCACCTCATCCACGAGGAGGTGGGGGGTAGATGAAAAACTGTTTTTT	CATSSTRRWGVDEKLFF
-	once	TRBV5-1	TRBJ1-1	TGCGCCAGCAGCCCTGACAGTATGAACACTGAAGCTTTCTTT	CASSPDSMNTEAFF
TRBD1	-	TRBV6-5	TRBJ1-2	TGTGCCAGCAGCGGACAGGGTTATGGCTACACCTTC	CASSGQGYGYTF
TRBD1	few	TRBV2	TRBJ1-2	TGTGCCAGCAAGCCCGGGACAGGGGGCAACTATGGCTACACCTTC	CASKPGTGGNYGYTF
TRBD1	-	TRBV5-8	TRBJ1-2	TGTGCCAGCAGCTTAGCTGGGACAGGGGGAGGCTATGGCTACACCTTC	CASSLAGTGGGYGYTF
-	-	TRBV20-1	TRBJ2-1	TGCAGTGCTAGAATTGCAGGAAAACAGTTCTTC	CSARIAGKQFF